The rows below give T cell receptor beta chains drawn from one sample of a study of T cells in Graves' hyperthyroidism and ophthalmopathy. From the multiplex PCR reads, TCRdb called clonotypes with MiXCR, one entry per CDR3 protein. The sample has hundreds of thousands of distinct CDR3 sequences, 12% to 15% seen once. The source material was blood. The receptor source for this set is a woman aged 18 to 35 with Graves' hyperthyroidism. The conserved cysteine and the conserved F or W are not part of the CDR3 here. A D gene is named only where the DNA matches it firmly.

ASSASGRAGDNEQF	TRBJ2-1	TRBV9	14	TRBD2
ATHSRGTSTDTQY	TRBJ2-3	TRBV10-3	13	TRBD2
ASEQGLVPGANVLT	TRBJ2-6	TRBV30	14	TRBD1
ASSTLLGYGYT	TRBJ1-2	TRBV7-2	11	.
ASSQAVNPGGEQY	TRBJ2-7	TRBV4-1	13	.
ASSMLAGGPNEQF	TRBJ2-1	TRBV19	13	TRBD2
AIRGEPKNSPLH	TRBJ1-6	TRBV10-3	12	.
ASSPRTMGQF	TRBJ2-1	TRBV13	10	.
ATSPLAGSSGELF	TRBJ2-2	TRBV24-1	13	TRBD2
ASGLGVAGVAYEQY	TRBJ2-7	TRBV25-1	14	TRBD2
ASSMGATRDYGYT	TRBJ1-2	TRBV19	13	.
ASSSPRGAEAF	TRBJ1-1	TRBV7-9	11	TRBD1
SAGLWRLDSHEQY	TRBJ2-7	TRBV20-1	13	.
ASSYRGGGGPPNEQF	TRBJ2-1	TRBV9	15	.
ASSLLFLAGEGDTQY	TRBJ2-3	TRBV7-8	15	TRBD2
ASRRDTGGEQF	TRBJ2-1	TRBV6-2/TRBV6-3	11	.
ASSYSRLAGPFDEQF	TRBJ2-1	TRBV6-2/TRBV6-3	15	TRBD2
ASSPTGTSGMGEQF	TRBJ2-1	TRBV13	14	TRBD2
ASSSGPGSNTEAF	TRBJ1-1	TRBV3-1	13	.
ASSYGQEITEAF	TRBJ1-1	TRBV6-2/TRBV6-3	12	TRBD1
ASGNRATRDEQY	TRBJ2-7	TRBV28	12	.
AARSSSGANVLT	TRBJ2-6	TRBV6-2/TRBV6-3	12	.
SASLAGTWNEQF	TRBJ2-1	TRBV20-1	12	.
ASSLTPYQPQH	TRBJ1-5	TRBV11-2	11	.
ASMGQGQDTQY	TRBJ2-3	TRBV7-9	11	TRBD1
ASSLVIRDEQY	TRBJ2-7	TRBV11-1	11	.
SASLDRDGNTIY	TRBJ1-3	TRBV20-1	12	TRBD1
ASSGGGGGRWEQY	TRBJ2-7	TRBV9	13	TRBD2
ASTAGGPYNEQF	TRBJ2-1	TRBV11-2	12	.
ASSPNRYANYGYT	TRBJ1-2	TRBV28	13	.
ASSPLSGVSSTEAF	TRBJ1-1	TRBV18	14	.
ASSYAGTSGISGPDTQY	TRBJ2-3	TRBV11-2	17	TRBD2
ASSVGAGVGEQF	TRBJ2-1	TRBV9	12	TRBD2
ASRLGGWAHTDTQY	TRBJ2-3	TRBV27	14	.
ASSRPSSGNTIY	TRBJ1-3	TRBV12-3/TRBV12-4	12	.
ASSQEPSGRASEQY	TRBJ2-7	TRBV4-3	14	TRBD2
ASSLKDRGYEQY	TRBJ2-7	TRBV5-1	12	TRBD1
ASSLTGLETQY	TRBJ2-5	TRBV7-3	11	TRBD1
ASSPLEVGYTEAF	TRBJ1-1	TRBV27	13	.
ASSPTGGGNQPQH	TRBJ1-5	TRBV19	13	TRBD1
ASSPYGVNTEAF	TRBJ1-1	TRBV18	12	.
ASSPWTGNEKLF	TRBJ1-4	TRBV5-1	12	.
SVEGRTGRAKNIQY	TRBJ2-4	TRBV29-1	14	TRBD1
ASSVEGRGNEQF	TRBJ2-1	TRBV9	12	.
SVVAEAYNEQF	TRBJ2-1	TRBV29-1	11	.
ASSTRMGLSVGYT	TRBJ1-2	TRBV19	13	.
ASSEGDREYTEAF	TRBJ1-1	TRBV2	13	TRBD1
ASSVVGGRYNEQF	TRBJ2-1	TRBV9	13	.
ASSTSGQEYEQY	TRBJ2-7	TRBV6-1	12	TRBD1
ASRRLASGSTDTQY	TRBJ2-3	TRBV2	14	TRBD2
ASSKTLQNGDTQY	TRBJ2-3	TRBV7-2	13	.
ASSLDGQASTDTQY	TRBJ2-3	TRBV5-1	14	TRBD1
ASRLSGGRRGTEAF	TRBJ1-1	TRBV2	14	.
ATSFQSRGVTSYEQY	TRBJ2-7	TRBV5-5	15	.
ASSPQGGGLSEQY	TRBJ2-7	TRBV7-2	13	.